This TCR beta chain was identified in a study of T cell responses to AZD1222 COVID-19 vaccine (dated by TCRdb to the early 2020s). Study-wide context: TCR sequencing was performed for 233 trial participants, of whom about 200 were given two doses of AZD1222 and around 25 were given two doses of MenACWY control vaccine. Trial participants were enrolled by age into subgroups of 18-55, 56-69 and 70-plus years, and about 150, 27 and 61 TCR-sequenced participants, respectively, were included in these subgroups. Broader findings and caveats from the paper: Most participants were white British and females outnumbered males, and the authors suggested that clonal diversity may have been underestimated. Because no samples from the day 14 peak response were available, repertoires could be characterized only after the peak T cell response. After two AZD1222 doses, both the breadth and the depth of spike-specific TCRs were significantly higher than at day 0 and than in MenACWY recipients. The 56-69-year group was small, and its depth increase did not reach significance, likely because of low power. CD4 TCRs associated with the vaccine covered the entire spike protein, and the dominant responses were in regions 160-218 and 743-854. Conclusions about previously exposed vaccinees are limited because only five or six AZD1222 recipients were SARS-CoV-2 seropositive at baseline. Nearly half of unique spike-specific TCRs reportedly recognized epitopes outside regions mutated in the B.1.351 and B.1.1.7 variants.

The table lists this clone with a count of one. The specificity of this receptor is unknown. No much larger clonotype is one base removed from it; base qualities were not supplied. The CDR3 regions of human TCRbeta chains were analyzed by immunosequencing. Processing in the source paper ran as follows. TCRs in the repertoires were compared against a reference library of SARS-CoV-2-specific TCRs that had been generated with the MIRA antigen-specificity platform. Breadth meant the fraction of unique TCRs that were SARS-CoV-2-associated, whereas depth meant the fraction of total T cells that were SARS-CoV-2-associated. Using the MIRA data, every spike-specific TCR was mapped to the spike region that the TCR reacted to and assigned to either a CD4 or a CD8 class. Log10-transformed breadth and depth values were compared by one-way ANOVA with Sidak's multiple comparisons tests. TCRdb carries this immuneACCESS record with in-frame sequences only. Its versions omit some clonotypes, under half of them owing to an unresolved V gene in the studies checked, with the rest unexplained. That table is the source of V, J and clone size, and D and trimming were worked out from the DNA. This sample holds some 280,000 clones; 90% to 95% were observed only once. The top ten constitute 0.55% of the sample.

The time point tag for this specimen amounts to: about 28 days (+/-7) after the second vaccine dose. Because spike-specific TCR depth and breadth did not differ between the two schedules, AZD1222 recipients who got a second dose at roughly 4 weeks were pooled with those who got a second dose at roughly 12 weeks. Vaccinee samples were obtained from the UK trials COV001 and COV002, which included a single-blind randomized controlled phase 2/3 trial of AZD1222 (ChAdOx1 nCoV-19) in healthy adults. Trial participant PBMC samples were collected at day 0 and day 28 after the second dose for TCRbeta chain sequencing. CDR1 and CDR2 (MNHEY, SVGAGI) derive from the germline V gene. V sheds 8 bases and J sheds 2 bases, leaving 10 bases between their ends. Reading from cysteine to phenylalanine, the CDR3 counts 13 amino acids. This entry keeps only the CDR3 DNA: 39 bases, framed from base 1.

The V and J genes are TRBV6-5 and TRBJ1-3; a confident D gene designation cannot be given. The sequenced sample was peripheral blood, obtained 28 days after the second AZD1222 dose. The sequence came from an adult who received the AZD1222 COVID-19 vaccine. The DNA sequence reads TGTGCCAGCCTAAGGGAGCCTGGAAACACCATATATTTT. Translated, this gives CASLREPGNTIYF.